The 21 T cell receptor beta chains below all came from one sample that was sequenced in a study of cytomegalovirus exposure and HLA in healthy donors. Assay: immunoSEQ multiplex PCR; the TCRdb copy retains only in-frame clones and omits some. Among 300,000 to 450,000 clones listed, roughly 89% were seen once. Sequencing used PBMCs. The receptors were sampled from a woman aged 18-35 years in good health and CMV-seronegative.

The chain couples TRBV28 to TRBJ1-5, with D maybe TRBD1 (5 bases). CDR1 is MDHEN and CDR2 is SYDVKM in the germline V gene. The V end lost 7 bases, the J end lost 0 bases, and 13 bases lay between the germline ends. This CDR3 comprises 15 residues. CDR3 sequence (DNA): TGTGCCAGCACCGAAGACAGCCATAGCAATCAGCCCCAGCATTTT. Translating gives CASTEDSHSNQPQHF.

The CDR3 sequence: CASTPTGGYNEQFF. The DNA for the CDR3 is TGTGCCAGCACCCCGACAGGGGGTTACAATGAGCAGTTCTTC. The V gene is TRBV27, the J gene TRBJ2-1, with 9 positions matching TRBD1. J lost 4 bases, V lost 7 bases, and 5 bases had no gene match. CDR1 is MNHEY, CDR2 SMNVEV, per germline (reference sequence). This CDR3 is built from 14 residues.

The V gene is TRBV19, the J gene TRBJ1-5, with 9 bases aligning to TRBD1. Trimming took 9 bases from V and 3 from J; bases not matched to a gene: 12. The CDR3 length is 16 residues. Germline-derived CDR1 and CDR2 are LNHDA and SQIVND (reference sequence). For the CDR3, the DNA is TGTGCCAGCCAACCCCCGGACAGGGGATTCAATCAGCCCCAGCATTTT. Translated: CASQPPDRGFNQPQHF. Full variable domain (missing parts from reference TRBV19 and TRBJ1-5): DGGITQSPKYLFRKEGQNVTLSCEQNLNHDAMYWYRQDPGQGLRLIYYSQIVNDFQKGDIAEGYSVSREKKESFPLTVTSAQKNPTAFYLCASQPPDRGFNQPQHFGDGTRLSIL.

A few counts support this clone. The chain is built from TRBV29-1 and TRBJ1-1, with 9 bases that match TRBD1. Trimming took 5 bases from V and 2 from J; bases not matched to a gene: 6. The CDR3 is made up of 14 amino acids. Germline loops: CDR1 SQVTM, CDR2 ANQGSEA. The chain's CDR3 is CSVIRDRANTEAFF. For the CDR3, the DNA is TGCAGCGTTATCCGGGACAGGGCCAACACTGAAGCTTTCTTT.

The V gene is TRBV2, the J gene TRBJ2-5; 7 nucleotides line up with TRBD1. Germline-derived CDR1 and CDR2 are SNHLY and FYNNEI. With 7 bases clipped from V and 5 bases from J, the junction kept 4 bases outside the gene matches. This CDR3 has 12 amino acids. CDR3 sequence (DNA): TGTGCCAGCAAGGGGGCGGTGGAGACCCAGTACTTC. Translated, it gives CASKGAVETQYF.

The J gene is TRBJ2-7, the V gene TRBV5-1; the D gene is possibly TRBD2 (6 bases). The V gene lost 1 base and the J gene lost 0 bases, with 26 bases spanning the gap. CDR1 is SGHRS, CDR2 YFSETQ, per germline. The CDR3 consists of 20 residues. The DNA for the CDR3 is TGCGCCAGCAGCTTGTTGGGCGCGGGACCACGAATCGGAAGCTCCTACGAGCAGTACTTC. Its translation is CASSLLGAGPRIGSSYEQYF.

The rearrangement uses TRBV27 and TRBJ1-2; 12 nucleotides match TRBD1. Losses at the gene ends were 8 bases for V and 3 bases for J; bases not matched to a gene: 16. In germline, CDR1 is MNHEY, CDR2 SMNVEV (reference sequence). The CDR3 length is 18 residues. Written as DNA, the CDR3 is TGTGCCAGCGGATCTGGGACAGGGGGCGGTCTGCCCTACTATGGCTACACCTTC. Encoded protein: CASGSGTGGGLPYYGYTF.

This chain links TRBV6-1 with TRBJ1-1; 9 positions agree with TRBD1. Unmatched junction bases numbered 7, after V lost 7 bases and J lost 4 bases. The CDR3 consists of 14 residues. Germline lookup yields CDR1 MNHNS and CDR2 SASEGT. The CDR3 is CASNQQGAITEAFF. CDR3 in DNA: TGTGCCAGCAACCAACAGGGGGCGATCACTGAAGCTTTCTTT.

The gene calls are TRBV27 and TRBJ1-1; a weak D match, TRBD1 (6 bases). Germline V CDR1 and CDR2: MNHEY, SMNVEV (reference sequence). V was clipped by 3 bases and J by 4 bases, with 12 bases between them. CDR3 length: 14 residues. CDR3 nucleotide sequence: TGTGCCAGCAGTTTTGGGCGAGGGGGCACTGAAGCTTTCTTT. Translation gives CASSFGRGGTEAFF.

The chain couples TRBV2 to TRBJ2-2, with 8 bases lining up with TRBD2. The CDR3 extends over 14 amino acids. Germline V CDR1 and CDR2: SNHLY, FYNNEI. The trim removed 8 bases at V and 7 bases at J, leaving 9 bases unmatched. The CDR3 DNA sequence: TGTGCCAGCGGAAGGAGCGGGGGTCGCGGGGAGCTGTTTTTT. Its protein is CASGRSGGRGELFF.

The chain recombines TRBV28 with TRBJ2-7; 7 bases match TRBD2. V was pared by 10 bases and J by 4 bases, with 10 bases of the junction left unmatched. CDR3 length equals 13 residues. Germline V CDR1 and CDR2: MDHEN, SYDVKM. CDR3 loop: CATQRTSLYEQYF. In nucleotides, the CDR3 is TGTGCCACCCAAAGGACTAGTTTATACGAGCAGTACTTC.

V is TRBV25-1 and J is TRBJ2-1; weak D call: TRBD2 (5 bases). Trimming took off 3 bases at V and 0 bases at J, with 15 bases between the two ends. The CDR3 runs to 17 residues. CDR1 and CDR2 from the germline V gene are MGHDK and SYGVNS. The CDR3 DNA reads as TGTGCCAGCAGTGATACGGACGGGGTAAGCTCCTACAATGAGCAGTTCTTC. It translates to CASSDTDGVSSYNEQFF.

The CDR3 sequence is CASSEGDSPLFF. The DNA of the CDR3 is TGTGCCAGCAGTGAAGGGGACAGCCCGCTGTTTTTT. This chain connects TRBV6-1 to TRBJ2-2; 7 nucleotides match TRBD1. The ends lost 1 base at V and 13 bases at J; junction bases unmatched: 3. The CDR3 consists of 12 residues. Germline V CDR1 and CDR2: MNHNS, SASEGT.

The chain uses TRBV18 and TRBJ1-5; unclear D gene. Trimming shortened V by 0 bases and J by 1 base, and 10 bases separated the two germline ends. This CDR3 is 16 amino acids long. Germline values: CDR1 KGHSH, CDR2 LQKENI. The CDR3 here is CASSPPRRGSNQPQHF. CDR3 DNA sequence: TGTGCCAGCTCACCACCGCGCCGGGGAAGCAATCAGCCCCAGCATTTT.

This clone appeared a few times. This chain connects TRBV27 to TRBJ1-2, with 12 bases lining up with TRBD1. CDR1 is MNHEY, CDR2 SMNVEV, per germline (reference sequence). The CDR3 is 14 amino acids. Losses at the gene ends were 5 bases for V and 8 bases for J; bases not matched to a gene: 6. This CDR3 reads CASSPGTGGAGYTF. For the CDR3, the DNA is TGTGCCAGCAGTCCCGGGACAGGGGGCGCAGGCTACACCTTC.

The chain joins TRBV6-6 to TRBJ2-5; tentatively, D is TRBD2 (6 bases). This CDR3 comprises 14 residues. V was clipped by 6 bases and J by 1 base, with 12 bases between them. In germline, CDR1 is MNHNY, CDR2 SVGAGI (reference sequence). As DNA, the CDR3 is TGTGCCAGCAGCCTACTAGCATCCCAAGAGACCCAGTACTTC. It yields the protein CASSLLASQETQYF.

The rearrangement uses TRBV5-1 and TRBJ2-5, with D maybe TRBD2 (6 bases). V lost 4 bases and J 10 bases, leaving 20 bases between the germline ends. The CDR3 has 14 residues. Germline CDR1 reads SGHRS; CDR2 reads YFSETQ. As DNA, the CDR3 is TGCGCCAGCAGCAGTATGGGACTGCCCCATGACCAGTACTTC. Its protein is CASSSMGLPHDQYF.

The chain uses TRBV28 and TRBJ1-2; TRBD1 is a possible D gene (6 bases). Germline V gene sequence: CDR1 MDHEN, CDR2 SYDVKM. Between the trimmed V and J ends, which lost 7 bases and 7 bases, there was a span of 16 bases. The CDR3 contains 13 residues. Here the CDR3 DNA reads TGTGCCAGCACCGTTCTGGGGGCGCGTGGCTACACCTTC. Protein: CASTVLGARGYTF.

V is TRBV6-1 and J is TRBJ2-7; 8 bases match TRBD1. Germline V CDR1 and CDR2: MNHNS, SASEGT. The trim removed 4 bases at V and 0 bases at J, leaving 8 bases unmatched. The CDR3 consists of 16 residues. The CDR3 loop reads CASSGIYRGFSYEQYF. CDR3 bases: TGTGCCAGCAGTGGAATCTACAGGGGGTTCTCCTACGAGCAGTACTTC.

This clone was counted a few times. This chain uses TRBV6-5 with TRBJ1-5; 9 bases line up with TRBD1. CDR3 length: 15 residues. CDR1 is MNHEY and CDR2 is SVGAGI in the germline V gene. J was trimmed by 5 bases and V by 6 bases; bases with no gene match: 8. The CDR3 DNA reads TGTGCCAGCAGCAGGGGACAGGGAGGGGATCAGCCCCAGCATTTT. Protein: CASSRGQGGDQPQHF.

The V and J genes are TRBV4-1 and TRBJ1-4; D is uncertain. V lost 3 bases and J lost 5, with 16 bases in between. Germline V gene sequence: CDR1 MGHRA, CDR2 YSYEKL. The CDR3 runs to 16 residues. CDR3: CASSHPPDSANEKLFF. CDR3 coding DNA: TGCGCCAGCAGCCATCCCCCGGACTCCGCAAATGAAAAACTGTTTTTT.